Listed here are 25 T cell receptor beta chains from one sample, sequenced in a study of control samples from healthy donors and cancer patients. Using immunoSEQ multiplex PCR, the repertoire was profiled, and TCRdb retains in-frame clones only, with some absent. The profile covers 100,000 to 150,000 clones, with roughly 84% appearing a single time and 1.5% to 2% taken by the ten largest. Sequencing was carried out using blood. These receptors all stem from a man aged 18 to 29 in good health.

The gene calls are TRBV6-2 or TRBV6-3 and TRBJ2-2; the match to TRBD1 covers 10 bases. This CDR3 has 15 amino acids. V gave up 5 bases and J gave up 3 bases; unmatched junction bases: 3. Germline-derived CDR1 and CDR2 are MNHEY and SVGEGT. The CDR3 DNA reads as TGTGCCAGCAGTGGACAGGGGGGTGACACCGGGGAGCTGTTTTTT. Its protein is CASSGQGGDTGELFF.

The rearrangement joins TRBV12-5 to TRBJ2-7; 11 bases fit TRBD2. In germline, CDR1 is LGHNT, CDR2 FRNRAP. V was pared by 0 bases and J by 2 bases, with 0 bases of the junction left unmatched. The CDR3 spans 15 residues. This CDR3 reads CASGLVLAGAYEQYF. For the CDR3, the DNA is TGTGCTAGTGGTTTGGTACTAGCGGGAGCCTACGAGCAGTACTTC.

This clone was found once. V and J are TRBV15 and TRBJ1-4, with TRBD1 matching 8 bases. Germline assignment: CDR1 LNHNV and CDR2 YYDKDF (reference sequence). This CDR3 has 19 amino acids. Trimming at V came to 1 base and at J to 1 base, leaving 11 bases not matched to a gene. CDR3 sequence: CATSRGRGRVGETNEKLFF. The CDR3, as DNA: TGTGCCACCAGCAGAGGCAGGGGGCGAGTTGGTGAAACTAATGAAAAACTGTTTTTT.

The chain is built from TRBV5-1 and TRBJ1-1, with TRBD1 as a possible D gene (5 bases). V lost 4 bases, J lost 6 bases, and 16 bases lay in between. This CDR3 contains 14 residues. CDR1 and CDR2 from the germline V gene are SGHRS and YFSETQ. For the CDR3, the DNA is TGCGCCAGCAGCACGGACCTAGGGGCTTCTGAAGCTTTCTTT. It codes for CASSTDLGASEAFF.

This chain joins TRBV5-1 and TRBJ2-7, with no clear D. The V gene's germline CDR1 is SGHRS and CDR2 YFSETQ. Trimming cost V 6 bases and J 0 bases, with 10 bases left between them. The CDR3 consists of 13 residues. The CDR3 sequence: CASKHLDSYEQYF. The DNA of the CDR3 is TGCGCCAGCAAACACCTAGACTCCTACGAGCAGTACTTC.

This clone occurred once. V usage is TRBV14 and J usage is TRBJ2-7, with D perhaps being TRBD1 or TRBD2 (5 bases each). Germline CDR1 reads SGHDN; CDR2 reads FVKESK. The V gene lost 3 bases and the J gene lost 0 bases, with 12 bases spanning the gap. CDR3 length equals 15 residues. Here the CDR3 reads CASSHGTYSSYEQYF. In DNA form, the CDR3 reads TGTGCCAGCAGCCACGGGACGTACAGCTCCTACGAGCAGTACTTC.

This chain links TRBV2 with TRBJ1-6; D gene uncertain. The V end lost 6 bases, the J end lost 7 bases, and 10 bases lay between the germline ends. The CDR3 is made up of 13 amino acids. Germline CDR1 SNHLY, CDR2 FYNNEI. The CDR3 DNA is TGTGCCAGCAGAAAAGGCACCAATTCACCCCTCCACTTT. As protein: CASRKGTNSPLHF.

V and J are TRBV7-2 and TRBJ2-3; 8 nucleotides agree with TRBD2. Germline V CDR1 and CDR2: SGHTA, FQGNSA. After removal of 5 bases from V and 0 bases from J, the junction contained 4 bases not matched to a gene. The CDR3 sequence is 15 residues long. Here the CDR3 DNA reads TGTGCCAGCAGCCGCACTAGCGGAAGCACAGATACGCAGTATTTT. This codes for CASSRTSGSTDTQYF.

The chain joins TRBV7-3 to TRBJ2-3, with D maybe TRBD2 (6 bases). Germline assignment: CDR1 SGHTA and CDR2 FQGTGA. Trimming shortened V by 0 bases and J by 3 bases, and 10 bases separated the two germline ends. The CDR3 has 15 amino acids. DNA for the CDR3: TGTGCCAGCAGCTTAACGATCGGGAGAACAGATACGCAGTATTTT. This translates into CASSLTIGRTDTQYF.

About this clone: This CDR3 is also generated by other DNA sequences in the sample. This chain uses TRBV5-1 with TRBJ2-5; D gene ambiguous. Between the trimmed V and J ends, which lost 0 bases and 4 bases, there was a span of 4 bases. Germline V gene sequence: CDR1 SGHRS, CDR2 YFSETQ. The CDR3 runs 12 residues. In DNA, the CDR3 is TGCGCCAGCAGCTTGGCGGGAGAGACCCAGTACTTC. Translation: CASSLAGETQYF.

The rearrangement links TRBV27 to TRBJ1-5, with a weak D call TRBD1 (5 bases). Germline V gene lookup returns CDR1 MNHEY and CDR2 SMNVEV (reference sequence). Deletions cut 5 bases from V and 10 bases from J, with 18 bases between. The CDR3 spans 14 residues. CDR3 in DNA: TGTGCCAGCAGTCTAATCTGGTCGGGGGACCCCCAGCATTTT. Translation: CASSLIWSGDPQHF.

The V gene is TRBV7-9, the J gene TRBJ2-1; no clear D gene. CDR1 SEHNR and CDR2 FQNEAQ come from the germline V gene (reference sequence). CDR3 size: 16 residues. V lost 4 bases and J 1 base, leaving 14 bases between the germline ends. For the CDR3, the DNA is TGTGCCAGCAGCTCTCTAGTGGGCTCGTCCTACAATGAGCAGTTCTTC. Amino acids: CASSSLVGSSYNEQFF.

The chain joins TRBV5-4 to TRBJ1-1, with TRBD1 identical over 7 bases. The V gene end was trimmed by 4 bases and the J gene end by 5 bases; junction bases not matched to a gene: 5. The CDR3 loop spans 13 amino acids. Germline CDR1 and CDR2: SGHNT and YYREEE (reference sequence). The CDR3 spells CASSRGPGTEAFF. DNA of the CDR3: TGTGCCAGCAGCAGGGGGCCAGGGACTGAAGCTTTCTTT.

The V and J genes are TRBV7-6 and TRBJ1-5; D is unclear. The CDR3 sequence is 18 residues long. CDR1 and CDR2 (germline): SGHVS, FNYEAQ. The V end was cut by 0 bases, the J end by 1 base, with 16 bases between. CDR3 sequence reads: CASSLAVEVGLSNQPQHF. The CDR3 DNA follows: TGTGCCAGCAGCTTAGCGGTAGAGGTCGGCTTGAGCAATCAGCCCCAGCATTTT.

The rearrangement joins TRBV24-1 to TRBJ2-5; perhaps TRBD1 as D (6 bases). The CDR3 spans 15 residues. V dropped 1 base and J dropped 5 bases, with 13 bases sitting between them. The V gene's germline CDR1 is KGHDR and CDR2 SFDVKD. CDR3 loop: CATSDFLQGRETQYF. CDR3 in DNA: TGTGCCACCAGTGATTTCCTACAGGGTCGCGAGACCCAGTACTTC.

V is TRBV11-3 and J is TRBJ1-6; D not certain. Deletions cut 4 bases from V and 5 bases from J, with 6 bases between. CDR1 is SGHNT, CDR2 YENEEA, per germline. CDR3 length: 13 amino acids. The CDR3 reads CASSSGNNSPLHF. The CDR3 DNA reads TGTGCCAGCAGCTCCGGGAATAATTCACCCCTCCACTTT.

This sequence joins TRBV13 and TRBJ2-1; 10 bases match TRBD2. The junction had 8 bases not matched to a gene; V was cut back by 0 bases and J by 9 bases. Per germline, CDR1 PRHDT and CDR2 FYEKMQ (reference sequence). CDR3 length equals 16 residues. CDR3 nucleotide sequence: TGTGCCAGCAGCTTAGGCGGGGTAGCGGGAGGAGCTGAGCAGTTCTTC. Translating gives CASSLGGVAGGAEQFF.

The J gene is TRBJ2-3, the V gene TRBV27, with 12 bases fitting TRBD2. Germline CDR1 is MNHEY and CDR2 is SMNVEV (reference sequence). With V trimmed by 4 bases and J by 4 bases, 12 bases remained unmatched. This CDR3 region has 18 residues. This CDR3 reads CASSSLPTTSGSADTQYF. DNA for the CDR3: TGTGCCAGCAGTTCCCTACCAACGACTAGCGGGAGCGCAGATACGCAGTATTTT.

This chain joins TRBV28 and TRBJ2-7, with D possibly called TRBD1 or TRBD2 (5 bases each). The CDR3 runs to 9 residues. With 8 bases removed from V and 12 bases from J, the gap between germline ends came to 11 bases. Germline assignment: CDR1 MDHEN and CDR2 SYDVKM. Written as DNA, the CDR3 is TGTGCCAGCGGGGACGGTCCGTACTTC. Protein product: CASGDGPYF.

The chain links TRBV27 to TRBJ1-2; D call uncertain. Germline CDR1 and CDR2: MNHEY and SMNVEV (reference sequence). This CDR3 region has 13 residues. Trimming removed 4 bases from V and 8 bases from J, with 14 bases in between. The CDR3 protein is CASSSDTPGGYTF. Here the CDR3 DNA reads TGTGCCAGCAGTTCAGACACCCCGGGGGGCTACACCTTC.

The rearrangement links TRBV30 to TRBJ1-1; D is possibly TRBD1 (5 bases). The V end was cut by 4 bases, the J end by 0 bases, with 9 bases between. CDR1 is GTSNPN and CDR2 is SVGIG in the germline V gene (reference sequence). The CDR3 has 13 residues. This chain's CDR3 is CAWTRQMNTEAFF. The CDR3 coding sequence is TGTGCCTGGACGAGACAGATGAACACTGAAGCTTTCTTT.

The chain couples TRBV6-5 to TRBJ1-5; D might be TRBD1 (6 bases). This CDR3 is 15 amino acids long. CDR1 and CDR2 from the germline V gene are MNHEY and SVGAGI. Trimming left V 6 bases short and J 0 bases short, with 12 bases between. The CDR3 DNA is TGTGCCAGCAGGCGGACAGACTATAGCAATCAGCCCCAGCATTTT. It yields the protein CASRRTDYSNQPQHF.

This clone was counted between two and nine times. The chain links TRBV29-1 to TRBJ2-3; 10 bases align to TRBD2. Per germline, CDR1 SQVTM and CDR2 ANQGSEA. The CDR3 length is 14 residues. V shed 8 bases, J shed 3 bases, and the junction held 8 bases outside the gene matches. The CDR3 DNA is TGCAGCACACCTGGGACTAGCGTTACAGATACGCAGTATTTT. It yields the protein CSTPGTSVTDTQYF.

The sample holds a few counts of this clone. The J gene is TRBJ2-7, the V gene TRBV10-1, with a possible D match to TRBD1 (6 bases). Germline values: CDR1 WNHNN, CDR2 SYGVQD (reference sequence). The CDR3 is 13 amino acids. V dropped 4 bases and J dropped 5 bases, with 12 bases sitting between them. CDR3 in amino acids: CASSAGHVNEQYF. As DNA, the CDR3 is TGCGCCAGCAGTGCGGGACATGTCAACGAGCAGTACTTC.

V usage is TRBV6-5 and J usage is TRBJ1-2; 8 nucleotides match TRBD1. The CDR3 runs to 13 residues. The germline V gene has CDR1 MNHEY and CDR2 SVGAGI. With 2 bases clipped from V and 7 bases from J, the junction kept 3 bases outside the gene matches. In DNA, the CDR3 is TGTGCCAGCAGTTACGACAGGGGTGGTGGCTACACCTTC. Translating gives CASSYDRGGGYTF.